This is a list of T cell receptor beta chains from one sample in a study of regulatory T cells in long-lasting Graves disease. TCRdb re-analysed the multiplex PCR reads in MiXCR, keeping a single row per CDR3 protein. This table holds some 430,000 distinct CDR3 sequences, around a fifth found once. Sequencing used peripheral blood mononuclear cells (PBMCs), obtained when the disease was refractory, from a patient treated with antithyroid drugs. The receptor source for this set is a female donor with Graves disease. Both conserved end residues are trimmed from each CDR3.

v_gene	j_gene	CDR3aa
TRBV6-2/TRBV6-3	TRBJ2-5	ASSGQGLTQY
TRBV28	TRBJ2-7	ASSFHVLDRGYEQY
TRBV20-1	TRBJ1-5	SAGDPSTDHWNQPQH
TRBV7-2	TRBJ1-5	ASSLGTGGPLSNQPQH
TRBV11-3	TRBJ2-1	ASSLLAGVPQEQF
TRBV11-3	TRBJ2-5	ASSFTEKQETQY
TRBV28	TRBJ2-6	ASRGLAGSSGANVLT
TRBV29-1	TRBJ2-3	SVGVATSTDTQY
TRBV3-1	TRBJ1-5	ASSQNAGGNQPQH
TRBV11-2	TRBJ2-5	ASSLVGSWSVGTQY
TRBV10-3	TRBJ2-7	AISEATSGRTYEQY
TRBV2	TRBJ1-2	ASKGGEVYGYT
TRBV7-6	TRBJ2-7	ASSRNQGHEQY
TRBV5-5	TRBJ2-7	ASSLHRQGYEQY
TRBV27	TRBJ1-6	ASSLETSGTYNSPLH
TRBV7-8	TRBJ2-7	ASSATDEQY
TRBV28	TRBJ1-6	ASSGQGPISPLH
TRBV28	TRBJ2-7	ASRPKGHTYEQY
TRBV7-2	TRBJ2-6	ASRPTISGANVLT
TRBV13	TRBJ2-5	ASSFNRGGSETQY
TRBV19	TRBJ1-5	ASSIFHTGVGQPQH
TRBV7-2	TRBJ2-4	ASSLVGGRNIQY
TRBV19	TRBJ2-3	ASKGLFSTDTQY
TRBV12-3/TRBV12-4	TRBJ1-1	ASSLAIGDTEAF
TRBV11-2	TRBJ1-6	ASSDSGSPLH
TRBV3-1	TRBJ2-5	ASSQRDPGEETQY
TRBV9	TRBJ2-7	ASSYTGHPYEQY
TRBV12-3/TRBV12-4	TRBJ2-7	ASSPPRGQSYEQY
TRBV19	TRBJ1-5	ASKEVVRGPSNQPQH
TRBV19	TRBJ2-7	ASSMQGGVVEQY
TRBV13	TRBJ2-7	ASSSRVAGGQYEQY
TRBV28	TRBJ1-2	ATSRTGINYGYT
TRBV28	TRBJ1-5	ASSFKQEPPPQH
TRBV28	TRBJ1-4	ASSLSQMNEKLF
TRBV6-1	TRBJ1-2	ASNRWDLNYGYT
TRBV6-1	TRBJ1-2	ASSRDGDGYT
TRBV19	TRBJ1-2	ASSIAFSTGFNYGYT
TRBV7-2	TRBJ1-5	ASSLGPLGNNQPQH
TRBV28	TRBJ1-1	ASSLLSLRAF
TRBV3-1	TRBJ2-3	ASSRVSSDTQY
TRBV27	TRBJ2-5	ASSLSTGRGGETQY
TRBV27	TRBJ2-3	ASSLVGTGTDTQY
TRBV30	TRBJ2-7	AWSIGSSYEQY
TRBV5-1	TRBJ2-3	ASSLAGLTDTQY
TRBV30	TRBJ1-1	AWTQPGAWDTEAF
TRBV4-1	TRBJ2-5	ASSVRGGAETQY
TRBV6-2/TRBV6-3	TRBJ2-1	ASSLDSGRKF
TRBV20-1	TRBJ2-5	SAAGGGQETQY
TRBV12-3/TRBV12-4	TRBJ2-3	ASSWRDMRDTQY
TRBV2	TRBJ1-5	ASRAGPGWPQH
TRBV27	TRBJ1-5	ASSNQPQH
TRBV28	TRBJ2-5	ASRLGLAGGQKTQY
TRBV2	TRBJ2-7	ASSIPKDSPSYEQY
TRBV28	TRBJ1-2	ASSRPQDYGYT
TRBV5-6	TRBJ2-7	ASGWMDYEQY
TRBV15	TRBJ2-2	ATSREQGNTRELF
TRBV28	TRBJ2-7	ASSSPRGGSYEQY
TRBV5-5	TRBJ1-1	ASSSTGKAF
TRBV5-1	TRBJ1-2	ASSLAAGQSAGGYT